What follows describes a single TCR beta chain. This specimen belongs to a study of PD-1 and CTLA-4 blockade in melanoma. CDR1 is SGHAT and CDR2 is FQNNGV in the germline V gene. The V segment lost 8 bases and the J segment 1 base; nucleotides outside the gene matches: 4. This CDR3 comprises 13 residues. Method: immunoSEQ multiplex PCR; TCRdb's copy keeps in-frame clones and lacks some. The data hold 25,000 to 30,000 clones, with approximately 91% observed a single time. This receptor was identified in a human donor with melanoma. This chain joins TRBV11-2 and TRBJ2-7; 8 positions agree with TRBD1. Here the sequenced sample was CD8+ T cells from peripheral blood, taken before anti-PD-1 treatment. The DNA of the CDR3 is TGTGCCAGCGTTGACAGGGGATCCTACGAGCAGTACTTC. Protein: CASVDRGSYEQYF.